The T cell receptor beta chain under discussion was sequenced for a study of T cells in Graves' hyperthyroidism and ophthalmopathy. Points from the study as a whole: Ophthalmopathy and stable hyperthyroidism were told apart by a 13 V-J model.

RNA transcripts yielded amplified TCR beta CDR3 regions. Initially, a first-round RT-PCR of the TCR CDR3 employed the HTBI primer set. TCRdb re-analysed the multiplex PCR reads in MiXCR, keeping a single row per CDR3 protein. The data contain 660,000 or so distinct CDR3 sequences, around 21% of them singletons. This clonotype has a count of ten or more. Its specificity is unknown. This clonotype was obtained from a young man with Graves' ophthalmopathy. Material: blood.

CDR3 region: CASSFGQEDEQYF. The CDR3, as DNA: TGCGCCAGCAGCTTCGGACAGGAGGACGAGCAGTACTTC. This chain uses TRBV5-1 with TRBJ2-7; 7 bases match TRBD1. This CDR3 comprises 13 residues. Germline loops: CDR1 SGHRS, CDR2 YFSETQ. V lost 2 bases, J lost 5 bases, and 4 bases stayed unmatched.